What follows are 9 T cell receptor beta chains derived from one specimen sequenced in a study of T cell repertoires in cytomegalovirus infection. TCRdb passed the reads through MiXCR, listing each CDR3 protein once. The top ten hold 20% to 30% of the sample, which has about 490,000 distinct CDR3 sequences, more than 15% seen once. Sequences were obtained from CD8+ T cells from PBMCs. The receptors stem from a human donor in good health (CMV status not recorded). Some clones in this sample may be carry-over from other donors' samples.

This clonotype has ten or more counts. The chain links TRBV7-3 to TRBJ1-1; TRBD1 aligns across 11 bases. Germline CDR1 and CDR2: SGHTA and FQGTGA. This CDR3 region has 15 residues. Germline trimming cut 2 bases from V and 11 bases from J; bases unmatched to any gene: 10. As DNA, the CDR3 is TGTGCCAGCAGCTTAGTGGGACAGGGGGGCCTGAAGGCTTTCTTT. It codes for CASSLVGQGGLKAFF.

This clonotype was counted ten times or more. The rearrangement links TRBV11-2 to TRBJ2-5; D perhaps matches TRBD1 (6 bases). Germline V lookup: CDR1 SGHAT, CDR2 FQNNGV. Between the trimmed V and J ends, which lost 5 bases and 2 bases, there was a span of 15 bases. This CDR3 region has 15 residues. CDR3 sequence reads: CASSPPWTVQETQYF. Written as DNA, the CDR3 is TGTGCCAGCAGCCCCCCCTGGACAGTTCAAGAGACCCAGTACTTC. Filled out from reference TRBV11-2 and TRBJ2-5, the complete variable domain reads EAGVAQSPRYKIIEKRQSVAFWCNPISGHATLYWYQQILGQGPKLLIQFQNNGVVDDSQLPKDRFSAERLKGVDSTLKIQPAKLEDSAVYLCASSPPWTVQETQYFGPGTRLLVL.

The genes are TRBV25-1 and TRBJ1-6; no clear D gene. Between the trimmed V and J ends, which lost 3 bases and 12 bases, there was a span of 6 bases. In germline, CDR1 is MGHDK, CDR2 SYGVNS. The CDR3 length is 11 residues. CDR3 amino acids: CASSDPGPLHF. CDR3 coding DNA: TGTGCCAGCAGTGACCCGGGACCCCTCCACTTT.

Worth noting for this clonotype: This sequence may be a read error, since a much larger clone differs from it by one base. The chain carries TRBV5-5 and TRBJ1-4, with D unclear. Germline values: CDR1 SGHKS, CDR2 YYEKEE (reference sequence). The CDR3 totals 17 residues. CDR3 amino acids: CASSQPGKGWTNKKLFF. CDR3 nucleotides: TGTGCCAGCAGCCAACCGGGAAAGGGCTGGACTAATAAAAAACTGTTTTTT.

With respect to this clonotype: This may come from a read error, since a much larger clone is one base off. The rearrangement links TRBV28 to TRBJ2-5; no definite D call. Germline-derived CDR1 and CDR2 are MDHEN and SYDVKM. Trimming removed 5 bases from V and 5 bases from J, with 9 bases in between. The CDR3 covers 12 residues. CDR3 sequence: CASSTPPETQYF. The CDR3 DNA reads as TGTGCCAGCAGTACCCCTCCGGAGACCCAGTACTTC.

This clonotype was counted only a few times. The chain joins TRBV3-1 to TRBJ1-5; 8 bases line up with TRBD1. There are 15 residues in the CDR3. Looked up from germline, CDR1 is LGHDT and CDR2 is YNNKEL (reference sequence). The V gene end was trimmed by 2 bases and the J gene end by 7 bases; junction bases not matched to a gene: 7. This CDR3 reads CASSQRGQVGQPQHF. CDR3 sequence (DNA): TGTGCCAGCAGCCAACGGGGACAGGTGGGACAGCCCCAGCATTTT.

This clonotype was detected ten times or more. This sequence joins TRBV6-6 and TRBJ1-6; the D gene is possibly TRBD1 (5 bases). Trimming took off 6 bases at V and 7 bases at J, with 25 bases between the two ends. Germline V gives CDR1 MNHNY, CDR2 SVGAGI (reference sequence). The CDR3 runs to 18 residues. For the CDR3, the DNA is TGTGCCAGCAGCCCGGTTCCTTTTAACAGGAAAACGAATTCACCCCTCCACTTT. It encodes CASSPVPFNRKTNSPLHF.

J is TRBJ2-3 and V is TRBV27; the D gene could be TRBD1 or TRBD2 (5 bases each). From germline, CDR1 is MNHEY and CDR2 SMNVEV (reference sequence). The CDR3 contains 15 residues. Between the trimmed V and J ends, which lost 3 bases and 0 bases, there was a span of 10 bases. CDR3 sequence reads: CASSLGETSTDTQYF. Written as DNA, the CDR3 is TGTGCCAGCAGTTTGGGGGAAACTAGCACAGATACGCAGTATTTT.

The table lists this clonotype with a few counts. This sequence joins TRBV27 and TRBJ2-3; TRBD2 matches 8 bases. Germline assignment: CDR1 MNHEY and CDR2 SMNVEV (reference sequence). The CDR3 sequence is 15 residues long. V dropped 6 bases and J dropped 2; count of bases not matched to a gene: 7. CDR3 protein: CASRSSGDFTDTQYF. The CDR3 nucleotides are TGTGCCAGCAGAAGTAGCGGGGATTTCACAGATACGCAGTATTTT.